Following are 30 T cell receptor beta chains from one sample sequenced in a study of T cells after yellow fever vaccination. TCRdb re-called the 5' RACE reads through MiXCR, storing one row per CDR3 protein. This table holds a few hundred thousand distinct CDR3 sequences, roughly 8.6% found once. The sequencing here drew on PBMCs, taken 35 to 50 days after the first yellow fever vaccination. The source of these receptors is a man younger than 35 who received the YFV17D yellow fever vaccine.

This clonotype was seen a few times. V and J are TRBV20-1 and TRBJ2-1, with D hard to call. Germline CDR1 and CDR2: DFQATT and SNEGSKA (reference sequence). Trimming cost V 7 bases and J 0 bases, with 10 bases left between them. This CDR3 spans 13 amino acids. CDR3 protein: CSEKGASYNEQFF. CDR3 coding DNA: TGCAGTGAGAAGGGCGCCTCCTACAATGAGCAGTTCTTC.

A few counts support this clonotype. V usage is TRBV10-3 and J usage is TRBJ1-2; TRBD1 might be the D (6 bases). Trimming cost V 3 bases and J 8 bases, with 16 bases left between them. In germline, CDR1 is ENHRY, CDR2 SYGVKD. The CDR3 is made up of 14 amino acids. CDR3 protein: CAISELEQGGGYTF. In nucleotides, the CDR3 is TGTGCCATCAGTGAACTGGAACAGGGTGGGGGCTACACCTTC.

This clonotype was recorded a few times. The chain uses TRBV2 and TRBJ1-1, with 9 bases matching TRBD1. The germline V gene has CDR1 SNHLY and CDR2 FYNNEI. The junction had 4 bases not matched to a gene; V was cut back by 6 bases and J by 2 bases. The CDR3 spans 14 residues. CDR3 in amino acids: CASRETGGNTEAFF. CDR3 in DNA: TGTGCCAGCAGAGAGACAGGGGGTAACACTGAAGCTTTCTTT.

The chain carries TRBV4-1 and TRBJ2-7; D possibly matches TRBD1 or TRBD2 (5 bases each). V was clipped by 1 base and J by 0 bases, with 13 bases between them. CDR1 is MGHRA and CDR2 is YSYEKL in the germline V gene. The CDR3 has 16 amino acids. CDR3 coding DNA: TGCGCCAGCAGCCAAGCTCCAGGGACCTACTCCTACGAGCAGTACTTC. It encodes CASSQAPGTYSYEQYF.

This clonotype has just a few counts. This chain uses TRBV7-9 with TRBJ2-7; 7 bases are shared with TRBD1. From germline, CDR1 is SEHNR and CDR2 FQNEAQ (reference sequence). Unmatched junction bases numbered 8, after V lost 3 bases and J lost 9 bases. This CDR3 is 13 amino acids long. Written as DNA, the CDR3 is TGTGCCAGCAGCTTCAGGGACAGCCTCGGGCAGTACTTC. Protein sequence: CASSFRDSLGQYF.

V gene TRBV5-1 combines with J gene TRBJ2-7; perhaps TRBD1 as D (5 bases). The ends were cut back, 2 bases at V and 6 bases at J, with 9 bases in the middle. CDR3 length: 12 amino acids. Germline V lookup: CDR1 SGHRS, CDR2 YFSETQ. The CDR3 DNA reads as TGCGCCAGCAGCTTTGACAGTCGCGAGCAGTACTTC. This encodes CASSFDSREQYF.

In this sample, this clonotype turned up once. The gene calls are TRBV18 and TRBJ1-1; no firm D call. Trimming removed 2 bases from V and 8 bases from J, with 6 bases in between. Germline V gene sequence: CDR1 KGHSH, CDR2 LQKENI. The CDR3 covers 11 residues. The CDR3 sequence is CASSPNSEAFF. The DNA for the CDR3 is TGTGCCAGCTCACCAAACTCGGAAGCTTTCTTT.

V usage is TRBV28 and J usage is TRBJ2-1; unclear D gene. Germline loops: CDR1 MDHEN, CDR2 SYDVKM. V was clipped by 3 bases and J by 0 bases, with 9 bases between them. There are 15 residues in the CDR3. For the CDR3, the DNA is TGTGCCAGCAGTTTCTATGCGAGCTCCTACAATGAGCAGTTCTTC. Residues: CASSFYASSYNEQFF.

This clonotype occurred a few times. The chain couples TRBV20-1 to TRBJ2-3; 8 bases align to TRBD2. Germline assignment: CDR1 DFQATT and CDR2 SNEGSKA (reference sequence). The CDR3 runs 11 residues. The CDR3 loop is CRRGGADTQYF. In DNA form, the CDR3 reads TGCAGACGGGGGGGCGCAGATACGCAGTATTTT.

This clonotype appeared a few times. The chain carries TRBV5-1 and TRBJ2-4; D is perhaps TRBD2 (6 bases). The CDR3 spans 15 residues. Trimming removed 3 bases from V and 2 bases from J, with 12 bases in between. Looked up from germline, CDR1 is SGHRS and CDR2 is YFSETQ. The CDR3 bases are TGCGCCAGCAGCTCGGGGGTTAGCCCCAAAAACATTCAGTACTTC. It yields the protein CASSSGVSPKNIQYF.

This clonotype has just a few counts. The chain is built from TRBV5-1 and TRBJ1-1; TRBD1 might be the D (6 bases). With 4 bases removed from V and 3 bases from J, the gap between germline ends came to 16 bases. This CDR3 is built from 15 residues. CDR1 is SGHRS, CDR2 YFSETQ, per germline. CDR3 bases: TGCGCCAGCAGCGGAATACAGGGAGAGGACACTGAAGCTTTCTTT. Residues: CASSGIQGEDTEAFF. Supplemented by reference TRBV5-1 and TRBJ1-1, the full variable domain reads KAGVTQTPRYLIKTRGQQVTLSCSPISGHRSVSWYQQTPGQGLQFLFEYFSETQRNKGNFPGRFSGRQFSNSRSEMNVSTLELGDSALYLCASSGIQGEDTEAFFGQGTRLTVV.

This chain joins TRBV5-5 and TRBJ2-5; D is unresolved. V was cut by 3 bases and J by 2 bases, with 14 bases left in between. CDR3 length equals 15 residues. Germline CDR1 is SGHKS and CDR2 is YYEKEE (reference sequence). The CDR3 loop is CASSWTRTAQETQYF. The DNA for the CDR3 is TGTGCCAGCAGCTGGACCCGGACGGCTCAAGAGACCCAGTACTTC. The complete variable domain, with remaining parts taken from reference TRBV5-5 and TRBJ2-5, reads DAGVTQSPTHLIKTRGQQVTLRCSPISGHKSVSWYQQVLGQGPQFIFQYYEKEERGRGNFPDRFSARQFPNYSSELNVNALLLGDSALYLCASSWTRTAQETQYFGPGTRLLVL.

The rearrangement uses TRBV7-2 and TRBJ1-1; D remains unclear. CDR1 is SGHTA, CDR2 FQGNSA, per germline. V shed 2 bases and J shed 3 bases, with 7 bases lying between them. This CDR3 comprises 13 residues. CDR3 amino acids: CASSLIGDTEAFF. CDR3 nucleotides: TGTGCCAGCAGCTTAATCGGGGACACTGAAGCTTTCTTT. Full variable domain (missing parts from reference TRBV7-2 and TRBJ1-1): GAGVSQSPSNKVTEKGKDVELRCDPISGHTALYWYRQSLGQGLEFLIYFQGNSAPDKSGLPSDRFSAERTGGSVSTLTIQRTQQEDSAVYLCASSLIGDTEAFFGQGTRLTVV.

This clonotype has more than one count but fewer than ten. This rearrangement joins TRBV20-1 to TRBJ1-1; no firm D call. CDR3 length: 12 amino acids. The V end was cut by 0 bases, the J end by 7 bases, with 9 bases between. Per the germline V gene, CDR1 is DFQATT and CDR2 is SNEGSKA (reference sequence). CDR3 bases: TGCAGTGCTAGAGATTCGGGCATTGAAGCTTTCTTT. This translates into CSARDSGIEAFF.

This clonotype was observed many times. The chain joins TRBV4-3 to TRBJ1-1; D remains unclear. Germline assignment: CDR1 LGHNA and CDR2 YSLEER. The CDR3 length is 13 residues. The V gene lost 3 bases and the J gene lost 0 bases, with 5 bases spanning the gap. The CDR3 bases are TGCGCCAGCAGCCAGGTTATGAACACTGAAGCTTTCTTT. Amino acids: CASSQVMNTEAFF.

The chain combines TRBV27 with TRBJ1-1, with D tentatively TRBD1 (5 bases). Germline CDR1 and CDR2: MNHEY and SMNVEV (reference sequence). The V and J ends lost 5 bases and 6 bases respectively, with 16 bases between them. The CDR3 totals 14 residues. The CDR3 DNA follows: TGTGCCAGCAGTCCCCTCGTGGGGACGTCTGAAGCTTTCTTT. Translating it yields CASSPLVGTSEAFF.

The chain has TRBV5-6 and TRBJ1-1; D remains ambiguous. CDR3 size: 15 residues. Trimming took 3 bases from V and 0 from J, leaving 12 bases between them. CDR1 is SGHDT and CDR2 is YYEEEE in the germline V gene. The CDR3 protein is CASSSGGFMNTEAFF. In DNA form, the CDR3 reads TGTGCCAGCAGCTCCGGAGGATTCATGAACACTGAAGCTTTCTTT.

The table lists this clonotype with many counts. J is TRBJ2-1 and V is TRBV7-9; either TRBD1 or TRBD2 may supply D (5 bases each). Germline loops: CDR1 SEHNR, CDR2 FQNEAQ (reference sequence). This CDR3 spans 15 amino acids. V was shortened by 1 base and J by 3 bases, with 10 bases between the two germline ends. CDR3 sequence reads: CASSLGQGDYNEQFF. The DNA for the CDR3 is TGTGCCAGCAGCTTAGGTCAGGGAGACTACAATGAGCAGTTCTTC.

The rearrangement links TRBV7-9 to TRBJ1-6; D remains ambiguous. In germline, CDR1 is SEHNR, CDR2 FQNEAQ (reference sequence). The CDR3 spans 13 residues. Trimming stripped 1 base from V and 9 bases from J, with 7 bases between. DNA of the CDR3: TGTGCCAGCAGCTTAGTGGGGAGTTCACCCCTCCACTTT. It encodes CASSLVGSSPLHF.

This clonotype has a handful of counts. The genes are TRBV11-2 and TRBJ1-1; 7 bases map to TRBD1. CDR1 and CDR2 (germline): SGHAT, FQNNGV. This CDR3 contains 16 residues. The V and J ends lost 3 bases and 0 bases, in that order; junction bases with no gene match: 7. This CDR3 reads CASSLRFGTVNTEAFF. As DNA, the CDR3 is TGTGCCAGCAGCTTGAGGTTCGGGACAGTGAACACTGAAGCTTTCTTT.

This rearrangement joins TRBV7-8 to TRBJ1-3; D unresolved. Germline loops: CDR1 SGHVS, CDR2 FQNEAQ. Trimming took off 4 bases at V and 0 bases at J, with 13 bases between the two ends. The CDR3 has 16 amino acids. CDR3 nucleotide sequence: TGTGCCAGCAGCTCAAGCGGGCGCCGCTCTGGAAACACCATATATTTT. Residues: CASSSSGRRSGNTIYF.

There are a few counts of this clonotype. This chain connects TRBV30 to TRBJ1-5; D not resolved. Germline V gene data show CDR1 as GTSNPN and CDR2 as SVGIG (reference sequence). V shed 0 bases and J shed 5 bases, with 11 bases lying between them. The CDR3 consists of 14 residues. The CDR3 sequence: CAWSVEAVYQPQHF. As DNA, the CDR3 is TGTGCCTGGAGTGTGGAGGCCGTCTATCAGCCCCAGCATTTT.

The rearrangement joins TRBV9 to TRBJ2-7; D is ambiguous. From germline, CDR1 is SGDLS and CDR2 YYNGEE. The CDR3 length is 15 residues. V lost 0 bases, J lost 1 base, and 11 bases lay in between. The CDR3 loop is CASSVEKFGSYEQYF. In nucleotides, the CDR3 is TGTGCCAGCAGCGTAGAAAAGTTTGGTTCCTACGAGCAGTACTTC.

This clonotype has a handful of counts. This rearrangement joins TRBV7-2 to TRBJ2-7, with 10 bases fitting TRBD2. The junction had 6 bases not matched to a gene; V was cut back by 5 bases and J by 2 bases. The CDR3 contains 15 residues. The germline CDR1 and CDR2 sequences are SGHTA and FQGNSA. The CDR3 DNA reads as TGTGCCAGCAGCGAAAGACTAGCGGGCCCCTACGAGCAGTACTTC. Residues: CASSERLAGPYEQYF.

This clonotype has more than one count but fewer than ten. V is TRBV7-2 and J is TRBJ2-3; D possibly corresponds to TRBD2 (6 bases). The CDR3 consists of 16 residues. With 2 bases removed from V and 1 base from J, the gap between germline ends came to 13 bases. Per germline, CDR1 SGHTA and CDR2 FQGNSA. The CDR3 region is CASSLSGTVRTDTQYF. The CDR3 DNA sequence: TGTGCCAGCAGCTTATCGGGGACTGTTCGCACAGATACGCAGTATTTT.

The chain carries TRBV7-2 and TRBJ2-5; D tentatively reads TRBD1 or TRBD2 (5 bases each). CDR1 and CDR2 from the germline V gene are SGHTA and FQGNSA. This CDR3 contains 15 residues. V dropped 6 bases and J dropped 5 bases, with 19 bases sitting between them. The CDR3 nucleotides are TGTGCCAGCAGGGTCTCCGGGACCACTGCTGAGACCCAGTACTTC. Translating it yields CASRVSGTTAETQYF.

This clonotype was seen only a few times. The chain uses TRBV20-1 and TRBJ2-7, with 11 bases identical to TRBD1. CDR1 is DFQATT, CDR2 SNEGSKA, per germline (reference sequence). After removal of 4 bases from V and 8 bases from J, the junction contained 7 bases not matched to a gene. This CDR3 has 13 residues. The CDR3 here is CSATDRGREKQYV. CDR3 coding DNA: TGCAGTGCTACGGACAGGGGGCGCGAAAAGCAGTACGTC.

This clonotype turned up a few times. The chain combines TRBV27 with TRBJ2-7; D possibly matches TRBD1 or TRBD2 (6 bases each). This CDR3 region has 14 residues. Trimming left V 8 bases short and J 4 bases short, with 18 bases between. Germline CDR1 and CDR2: MNHEY and SMNVEV (reference sequence). The CDR3 DNA reads as TGTGCCAGCGGGATTGGGGGGCGCGGATACGAGCAGTACGTC. Protein: CASGIGGRGYEQYV.

The chain combines TRBV24-1 with TRBJ2-3; 11 nucleotides agree with TRBD1. The CDR3 loop spans 15 amino acids. V was clipped by 3 bases and J by 4 bases; unmatched bases: 2. Germline assignment: CDR1 KGHDR and CDR2 SFDVKD. The CDR3 loop is CATSDGQGAPDTQYF. CDR3 nucleotide sequence: TGTGCCACCAGTGATGGACAGGGGGCCCCAGATACGCAGTATTTT.

The J gene is TRBJ2-2, the V gene TRBV5-1; D is ambiguous. Germline CDR1 SGHRS, CDR2 YFSETQ. This CDR3 is 13 amino acids long. The V gene lost 7 bases and the J gene lost 3 bases, with 10 bases spanning the gap. The CDR3 here is CASAKDDTGELFF. The CDR3 DNA reads TGCGCCAGCGCTAAGGATGACACCGGGGAGCTGTTTTTT.